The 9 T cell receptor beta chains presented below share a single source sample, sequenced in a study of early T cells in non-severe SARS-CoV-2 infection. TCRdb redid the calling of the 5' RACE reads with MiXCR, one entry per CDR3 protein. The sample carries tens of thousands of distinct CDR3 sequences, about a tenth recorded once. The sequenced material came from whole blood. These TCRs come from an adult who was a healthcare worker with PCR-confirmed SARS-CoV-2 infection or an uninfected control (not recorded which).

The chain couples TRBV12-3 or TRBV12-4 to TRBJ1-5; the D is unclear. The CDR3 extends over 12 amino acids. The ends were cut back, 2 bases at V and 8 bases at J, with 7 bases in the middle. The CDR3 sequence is CASSLYPEPQHF. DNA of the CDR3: TGTGCCAGCAGTTTATACCCCGAGCCCCAGCATTTT.

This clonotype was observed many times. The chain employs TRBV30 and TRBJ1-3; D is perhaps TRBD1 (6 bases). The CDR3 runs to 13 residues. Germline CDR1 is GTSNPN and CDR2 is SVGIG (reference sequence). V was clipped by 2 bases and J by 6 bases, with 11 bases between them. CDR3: CAWSPTGANTIYF. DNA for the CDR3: TGTGCCTGGAGTCCGACAGGAGCAAACACCATATATTTT.

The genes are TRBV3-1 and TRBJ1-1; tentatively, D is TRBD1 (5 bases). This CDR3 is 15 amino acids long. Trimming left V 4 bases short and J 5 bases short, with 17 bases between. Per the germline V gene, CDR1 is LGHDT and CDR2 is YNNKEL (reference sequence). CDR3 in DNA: TGTGCCAGCAGCCTGATGGGAACAGGTGAAACTGAAGCTTTCTTT. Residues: CASSLMGTGETEAFF.

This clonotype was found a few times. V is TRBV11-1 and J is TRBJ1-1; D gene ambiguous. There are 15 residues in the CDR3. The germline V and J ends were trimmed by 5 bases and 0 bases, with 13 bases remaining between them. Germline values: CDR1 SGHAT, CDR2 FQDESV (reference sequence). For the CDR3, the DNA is TGTGCCAGCAGCCCTGCGGCAGCTATGAACACTGAAGCTTTCTTT. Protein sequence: CASSPAAAMNTEAFF.

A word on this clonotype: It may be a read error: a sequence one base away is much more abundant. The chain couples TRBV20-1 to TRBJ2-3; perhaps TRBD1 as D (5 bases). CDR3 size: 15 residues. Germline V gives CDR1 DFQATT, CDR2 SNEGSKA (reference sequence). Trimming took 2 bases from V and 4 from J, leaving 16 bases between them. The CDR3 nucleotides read TGCAGTGCTAGACACACGATAGGGGAATCAGATACGCAGTATTTT. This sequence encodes CSARHTIGESDTQYF.

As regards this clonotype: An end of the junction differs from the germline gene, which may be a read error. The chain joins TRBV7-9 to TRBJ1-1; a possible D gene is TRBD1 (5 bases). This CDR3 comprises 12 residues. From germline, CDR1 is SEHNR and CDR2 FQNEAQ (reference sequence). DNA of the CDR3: TGTGCCAGCAGCTTTTCGGGGGGTGAAGCTTTTTTT. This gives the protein CASSFSGGEAFF.

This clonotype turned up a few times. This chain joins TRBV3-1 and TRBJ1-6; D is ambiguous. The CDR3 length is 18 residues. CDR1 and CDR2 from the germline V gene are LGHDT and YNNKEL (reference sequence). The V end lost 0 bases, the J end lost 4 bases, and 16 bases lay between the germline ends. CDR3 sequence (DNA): TGTGCCAGCAGCCAAGATAGAGGACCAAGTTTATATAATTCACCCCTCCACTTT. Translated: CASSQDRGPSLYNSPLHF.

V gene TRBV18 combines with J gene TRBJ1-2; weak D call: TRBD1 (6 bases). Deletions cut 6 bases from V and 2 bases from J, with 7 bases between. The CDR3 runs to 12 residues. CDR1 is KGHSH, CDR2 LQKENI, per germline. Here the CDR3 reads CASSQGNYGYTF. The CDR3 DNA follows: TGTGCCAGCTCTCAGGGGAACTATGGCTACACCTTC. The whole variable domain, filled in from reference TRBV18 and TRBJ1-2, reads NAGVMQNPRHLVRRRGQEARLRCSPMKGHSHVYWYRQLPEEGLKFMVYLQKENIIDESGMPKERFSAEFPKEGPSILRIQQVVRGDSAAYFCASSQGNYGYTFGSGTRLTVV.

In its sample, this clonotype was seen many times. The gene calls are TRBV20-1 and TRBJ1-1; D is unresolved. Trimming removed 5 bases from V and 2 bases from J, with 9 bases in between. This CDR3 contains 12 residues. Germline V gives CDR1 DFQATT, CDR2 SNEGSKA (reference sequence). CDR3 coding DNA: TGCAGTGCTTTCCCGGGAAACACTGAAGCTTTCTTT. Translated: CSAFPGNTEAFF.